This TCR beta chain was retrieved from a study of graft-versus-host responses after intestinal transplantation. Study findings and constraints: Peak GvH clone levels in circulation were associated with early post-transplant HvG declines.

The length of the CDR3 is 14 residues. The trim removed 3 bases at V and 5 bases at J, leaving 5 bases unmatched. Germline CDR1 is LNHDA and CDR2 is SQIVND (reference sequence). Turning to this clone: Its antigen is not known.

Only in-frame clones appear in the TCRdb table, and some are missing; sequencing was by immunoSEQ multiplex PCR. The repertoire holds about 90,000 clones, with 94% as singletons. The material was unstimulated CD4+ T cells sorted from spleen or lymph node cells, obtained before transplant. The V gene is TRBV19, the J gene TRBJ2-7, with 9 bases lining up with TRBD2. This TCR derives from a human donor who was the organ donor for an intestinal transplant. CDR3 in amino acids: CASSMRGGFNEQYF. The CDR3 DNA follows: TGTGCCAGTAGTATGCGGGGGGGTTTCAACGAGCAGTACTTC.